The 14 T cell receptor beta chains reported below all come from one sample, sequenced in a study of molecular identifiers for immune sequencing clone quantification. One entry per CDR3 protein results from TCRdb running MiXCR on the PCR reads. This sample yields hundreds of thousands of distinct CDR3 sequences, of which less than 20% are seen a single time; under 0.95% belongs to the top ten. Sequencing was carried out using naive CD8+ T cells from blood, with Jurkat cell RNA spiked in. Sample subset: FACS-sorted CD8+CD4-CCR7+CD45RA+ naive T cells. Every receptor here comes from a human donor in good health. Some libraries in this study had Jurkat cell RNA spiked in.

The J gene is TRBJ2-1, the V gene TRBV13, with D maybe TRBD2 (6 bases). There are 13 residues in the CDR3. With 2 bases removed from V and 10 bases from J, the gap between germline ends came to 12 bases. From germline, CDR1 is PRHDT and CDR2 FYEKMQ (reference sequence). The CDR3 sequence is CASSLHGGGEQFF. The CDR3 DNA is TGTGCCAGCAGCTTACACGGGGGAGGAGAGCAGTTCTTC.

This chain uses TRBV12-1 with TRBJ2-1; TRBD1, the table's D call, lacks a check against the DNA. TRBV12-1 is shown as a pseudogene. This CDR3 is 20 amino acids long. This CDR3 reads CASSPPLRSPPPSSYNEQFF. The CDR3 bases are TGTGCCAGCAGCCCCCCCTTGAGGTCCCCGCCCCCTAGCTCCTACAATGAGCAGTTCTTC.

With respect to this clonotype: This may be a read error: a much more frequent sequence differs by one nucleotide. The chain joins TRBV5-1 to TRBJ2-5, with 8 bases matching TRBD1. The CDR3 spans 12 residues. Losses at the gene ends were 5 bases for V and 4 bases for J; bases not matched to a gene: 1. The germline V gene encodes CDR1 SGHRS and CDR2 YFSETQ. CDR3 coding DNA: TGCGCCAGCAGGGGACAGGTAGAGACCCAGTACTTC. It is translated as CASRGQVETQYF.

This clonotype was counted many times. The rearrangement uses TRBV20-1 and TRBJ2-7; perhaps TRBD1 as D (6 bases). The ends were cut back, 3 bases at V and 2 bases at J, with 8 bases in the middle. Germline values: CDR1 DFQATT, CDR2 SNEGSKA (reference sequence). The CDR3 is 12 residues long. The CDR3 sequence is CSASNRAYEQYF. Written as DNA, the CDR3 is TGCAGTGCTAGTAACAGGGCCTACGAGCAGTACTTC.

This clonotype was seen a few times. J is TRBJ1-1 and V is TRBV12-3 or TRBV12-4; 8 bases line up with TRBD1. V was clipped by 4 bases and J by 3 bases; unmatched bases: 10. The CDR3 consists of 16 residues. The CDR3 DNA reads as TGTGCCAGCAGTTACCCACCGGGACAGGTATACACTGAAGCTTTCTTT. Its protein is CASSYPPGQVYTEAFF.

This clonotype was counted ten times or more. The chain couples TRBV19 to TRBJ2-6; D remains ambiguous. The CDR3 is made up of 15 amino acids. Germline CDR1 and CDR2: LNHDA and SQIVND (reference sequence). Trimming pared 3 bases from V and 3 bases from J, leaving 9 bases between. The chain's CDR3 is CASSMAIRGANVLTF. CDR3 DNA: TGTGCCAGTAGTATGGCTATCCGTGGGGCCAACGTCCTGACTTTC.

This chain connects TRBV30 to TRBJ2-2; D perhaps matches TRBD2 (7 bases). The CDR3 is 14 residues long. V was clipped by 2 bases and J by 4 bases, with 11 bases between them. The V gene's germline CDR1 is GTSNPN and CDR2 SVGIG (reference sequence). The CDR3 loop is CAWSRGAGTGELFF. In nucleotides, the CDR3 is TGTGCCTGGAGTCGGGGGGCGGGCACCGGGGAGCTGTTTTTT.

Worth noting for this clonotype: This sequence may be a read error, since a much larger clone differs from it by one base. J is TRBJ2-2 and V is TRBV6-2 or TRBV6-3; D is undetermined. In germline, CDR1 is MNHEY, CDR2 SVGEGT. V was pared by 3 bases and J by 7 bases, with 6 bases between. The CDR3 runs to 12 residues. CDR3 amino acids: CASSYWRGELFF. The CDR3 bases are TGTGCCAGCAGTTATTGGCGCGGGGAGCTGTTTTTT.

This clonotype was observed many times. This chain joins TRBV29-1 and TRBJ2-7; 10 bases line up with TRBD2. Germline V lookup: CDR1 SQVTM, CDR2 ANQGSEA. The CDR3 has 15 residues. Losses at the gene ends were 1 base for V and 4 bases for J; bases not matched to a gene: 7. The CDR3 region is CSVEGASGSYYEQYF. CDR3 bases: TGCAGCGTTGAAGGGGCTAGCGGGAGTTATTACGAGCAGTACTTC.

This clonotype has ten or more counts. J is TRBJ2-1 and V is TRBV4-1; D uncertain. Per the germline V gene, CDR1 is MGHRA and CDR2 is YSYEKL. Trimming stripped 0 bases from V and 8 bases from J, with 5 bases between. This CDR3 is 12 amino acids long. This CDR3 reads CASSQEGHEQFF. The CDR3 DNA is TGCGCCAGCAGCCAAGAAGGGCATGAGCAGTTCTTC.

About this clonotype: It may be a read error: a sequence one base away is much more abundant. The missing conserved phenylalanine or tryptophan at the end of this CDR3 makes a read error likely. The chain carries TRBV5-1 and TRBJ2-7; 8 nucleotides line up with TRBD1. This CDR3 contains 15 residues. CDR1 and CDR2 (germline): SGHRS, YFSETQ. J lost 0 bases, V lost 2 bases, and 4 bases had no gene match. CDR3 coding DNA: TGCGCCAGCAGCTTTTTTGGACAGGGCTCCTACGAGCAGTACCTC. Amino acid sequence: CASSFFGQGSYEQYL.

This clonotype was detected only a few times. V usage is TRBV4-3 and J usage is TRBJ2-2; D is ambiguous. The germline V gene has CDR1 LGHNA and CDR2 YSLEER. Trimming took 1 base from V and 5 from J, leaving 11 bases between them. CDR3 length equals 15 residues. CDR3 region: CASSQGPEKTGELFF. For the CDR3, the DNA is TGCGCCAGCAGCCAAGGACCTGAAAAGACCGGGGAGCTGTTTTTT.

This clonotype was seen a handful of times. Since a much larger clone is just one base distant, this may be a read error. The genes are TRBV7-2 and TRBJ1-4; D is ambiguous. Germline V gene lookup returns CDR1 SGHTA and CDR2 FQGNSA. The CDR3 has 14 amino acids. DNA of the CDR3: TGTGCCGGCAGCCCAGATGCAACTAATGAAAAACTGTTTTTT. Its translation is CAGSPDATNEKLFF.

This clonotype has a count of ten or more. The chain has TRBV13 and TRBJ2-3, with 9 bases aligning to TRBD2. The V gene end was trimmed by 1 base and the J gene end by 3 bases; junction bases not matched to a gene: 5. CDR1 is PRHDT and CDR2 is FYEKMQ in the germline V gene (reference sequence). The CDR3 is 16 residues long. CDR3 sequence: CASSLESLAGTDTQYF. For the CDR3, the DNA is TGTGCCAGCAGCTTAGAGTCACTAGCGGGTACAGATACGCAGTATTTT.